This entry lists 17 T cell receptor beta chains sequenced from one sample in a study of blood T cell repertoires in COVID-19. Using immunoSEQ multiplex PCR, the repertoire was profiled, and TCRdb retains in-frame clones only, with some absent. The sample shows roughly 310,000 clones, approximately 88% of them seen only once. The sequenced sample was peripheral blood. These TCRs come from a woman aged 50 to 65 with active or convalescent COVID-19.

The V call is TRBV19, the J call TRBJ2-7; possible D gene TRBD2, 6 bases. The CDR3 contains 15 residues. V shed 3 bases and J shed 6 bases, with 18 bases lying between them. From germline, CDR1 is LNHDA and CDR2 SQIVND (reference sequence). The CDR3 bases are TGTGCCAGTAGTATGAGTGCGGGGCCGTATGGCGAGCAGTACTTC. Translating it yields CASSMSAGPYGEQYF.

The chain couples TRBV2 to TRBJ1-4; D is ambiguous. Trimming took 1 base from V and 6 from J, leaving 12 bases between them. This CDR3 contains 15 residues. Germline values: CDR1 SNHLY, CDR2 FYNNEI. As DNA, the CDR3 is TGTGCCAGCAGTGAAGGTTCCCCCAGTTATGAAAAACTGTTTTTT. Translation gives CASSEGSPSYEKLFF.

The chain is built from TRBV5-1 and TRBJ2-2; 7 nucleotides line up with TRBD1. Losses at the gene ends were 4 bases for V and 2 bases for J; bases not matched to a gene: 8. This CDR3 comprises 16 residues. Germline V gene sequence: CDR1 SGHRS, CDR2 YFSETQ. The CDR3 nucleotides are TGCGCCAGCAGCGTAACCAGGGGGTCAAACACCGGGGAGCTGTTTTTT. It yields the protein CASSVTRGSNTGELFF.

The chain uses TRBV7-6 and TRBJ2-7; D gene uncertain. CDR1 is SGHVS and CDR2 is FNYEAQ in the germline V gene. There are 14 residues in the CDR3. With 1 base removed from V and 0 bases from J, the gap between germline ends came to 7 bases. CDR3 region: CASSLGSGSYEQYF. CDR3 sequence (DNA): TGTGCCAGCAGCTTAGGTTCCGGCTCCTACGAGCAGTACTTC.

This clone has just one count. The chain recombines TRBV30 with TRBJ1-5; D possibly corresponds to TRBD1 (5 bases). The V and J ends lost 2 bases and 6 bases respectively, with 11 bases between them. Germline loops: CDR1 GTSNPN, CDR2 SVGIG (reference sequence). The CDR3 contains 13 residues. The CDR3 DNA sequence: TGTGCCTGGAGTCTCCGGGGGGGTCAGCCCCAGCATTTT. Translated, it gives CAWSLRGGQPQHF.

This chain connects TRBV7-6 to TRBJ2-7, with 7 nucleotides matching TRBD2. V lost 1 base, J lost 3 bases, and 6 bases stayed unmatched. The CDR3 consists of 15 residues. Germline-derived CDR1 and CDR2 are SGHVS and FNYEAQ. The CDR3, as DNA: TGTGCCAGCAGCTTAGGGGCTAGCGGCGTCTACGAGCAGTACTTC. Translated, it gives CASSLGASGVYEQYF.

CDR3 nucleotide sequence: TGTGCCAGCTCACCAGCTACAGCAGATACGCAGTATTTT. As protein: CASSPATADTQYF. The chain has TRBV18 and TRBJ2-3; D gene ambiguous. V lost 2 bases and J lost 4, with 7 bases in between. The CDR3 totals 13 residues. Germline assignment: CDR1 KGHSH and CDR2 LQKENI.

CDR3: CSVVGQGSEAFF. CDR3 nucleotides: TGCAGCGTTGTAGGACAGGGGAGCGAAGCTTTCTTT. The chain combines TRBV29-1 with TRBJ1-1, with 9 bases lining up with TRBD1. Germline V lookup: CDR1 SQVTM, CDR2 ANQGSEA. Trimming took 4 bases from V and 8 from J; bases not matched to a gene: 5. The CDR3 has 12 amino acids.

The V call is TRBV14, the J call TRBJ2-7; no firm D call. Germline CDR1 is SGHDN and CDR2 is FVKESK. This CDR3 is 13 amino acids long. V dropped 5 bases and J dropped 4 bases, with 12 bases sitting between them. Here the CDR3 reads CASSWAEGYEQYF. The CDR3 coding sequence is TGTGCCAGCAGCTGGGCTGAAGGTTACGAGCAGTACTTC.

V usage is TRBV3-1 (or the pseudogene TRBV3-2) and J usage is TRBJ1-1; no clear D. Germline-derived CDR1 and CDR2 are LGHDT and YNNKEL (reference sequence). Trimming removed 7 bases from V and 2 bases from J, with 14 bases in between. The CDR3 spans 14 residues. DNA of the CDR3: TGTGCCAGCAACTGGCGGGCAGGCAACACTGAAGCTTTCTTT. As protein: CASNWRAGNTEAFF.

The J gene is TRBJ2-7, the V gene TRBV9; 9 nucleotides align to TRBD1. The germline V gene has CDR1 SGDLS and CDR2 YYNGEE. There are 15 residues in the CDR3. Trimming at V came to 4 bases and at J to 5 bases, leaving 10 bases not matched to a gene. The CDR3 bases are TGTGCCAGCAGCCCCCAGACAGGGGGAATAAACGAGCAGTACTTC. This encodes CASSPQTGGINEQYF. Full variable domain (rest looked up from reference TRBV9 and TRBJ2-7): DSGVTQTPKHLITATGQRVTLRCSPRSGDLSVYWYQQSLDQGLQFLIQYYNGEERAKGNILERFSAQQFPDLHSELNLSSLELGDSALYFCASSPQTGGINEQYFGPGTRLTVT.

The V call is TRBV5-1, the J call TRBJ2-7, with TRBD2 matching over 7 bases. CDR3 length: 15 residues. Germline V lookup: CDR1 SGHRS, CDR2 YFSETQ. V gave up 4 bases and J gave up 3 bases; unmatched junction bases: 10. The CDR3 is CASSQLADTGYEQYF. The CDR3 DNA is TGCGCCAGCAGCCAGCTAGCGGATACGGGCTACGAGCAGTACTTC.

This clone was recorded once. The J gene is TRBJ2-2, the V gene TRBV11-2; D is possibly TRBD2 (6 bases). The germline V gene encodes CDR1 SGHAT and CDR2 FQNNGV. The CDR3 contains 16 residues. V was clipped by 1 base and J by 6 bases, with 15 bases between them. CDR3 DNA sequence: TGTGCCAGCAGCTTAGGGGGCACTAGCCCTCCCGGGGAGCTGTTTTTT. Protein: CASSLGGTSPPGELFF.

CDR3 sequence (DNA): TGCGCCAGCAGCAGGAGACAGGGGGCGGATACGCAGTATTTT. It encodes CASSRRQGADTQYF. V and J are TRBV5-1 and TRBJ2-3; TRBD1 agrees at 10 bases. The V segment lost 4 bases and the J segment 6 bases; nucleotides outside the gene matches: 5. In germline, CDR1 is SGHRS, CDR2 YFSETQ. This CDR3 comprises 14 residues.

The J gene is TRBJ1-2, the V gene TRBV7-8; D is unclear. Germline V gene lookup returns CDR1 SGHVS and CDR2 FQNEAQ. The CDR3 length is 11 residues. V gave up 5 bases and J gave up 8 bases, with 9 bases separating them. The CDR3 here is CASSPGRGYTF. The CDR3 DNA is TGTGCCAGCAGCCCCGGTCGCGGCTACACCTTC. Full variable domain (outside the CDR3, taken from reference TRBV7-8 and TRBJ1-2): GAGVSQSPRYKVAKRGQDVALRCDPISGHVSLFWYQQALGQGPEFLTYFQNEAQLDKSGLPSDRFFAERPEGSVSTLKIQRTQQEDSAVYLCASSPGRGYTFGSGTRLTVV.

For the CDR3, the DNA is TGTGCCAGTAGTATATGGGGGCAGGATGGCTACACCTTC. It yields the protein CASSIWGQDGYTF. The gene calls are TRBV19 and TRBJ1-2; maybe TRBD1 (6 bases). Germline V gene lookup returns CDR1 LNHDA and CDR2 SQIVND (reference sequence). The CDR3 has 13 amino acids. V was cut by 2 bases and J by 6 bases, with 10 bases left in between.

The chain is built from TRBV4-1 and TRBJ2-2; D is ambiguous. Germline values: CDR1 MGHRA, CDR2 YSYEKL. This CDR3 comprises 15 residues. Between the trimmed V and J ends, which lost 0 bases and 4 bases, there was a span of 9 bases. As DNA, the CDR3 is TGCGCCAGCAGCCAAGATAAACTCTCCACCGGGGAGCTGTTTTTT. It is translated as CASSQDKLSTGELFF.